These 27 T cell receptor beta chains were all obtained from the same sample, sequenced in a study of CD8+CD57+ T cells in acquired aplastic anemia. Investigators profiled TCR beta VDJ and CDR3 from genomic DNA template. From the reads, TCRdb called clonotypes with MiXCR, one entry per CDR3 protein. The sample has about 190,000 distinct CDR3 sequences; around 59% are singletons. Sequenced: sorted CD4+, CD8+, or CD8+CD57+ T cells (not recorded which) from PBMCs. These TCRs come from a human donor in good health, serving as a control.

The J gene is TRBJ2-5, the V gene TRBV10-2, with a tentative D call TRBD1 (5 bases). Trimming removed 3 bases at V and 5 bases at J, with 7 bases between. The CDR3 covers 12 residues. The V gene's germline CDR1 is WSHSY and CDR2 SAAADI. The CDR3 here is CASSDPGETQYF. Here the CDR3 DNA reads TGCGCCAGCAGTGACCCAGGGGAGACCCAGTACTTC.

A remark on this clonotype: Mismatch with germline at one junction end may stem from a read error. The chain uses TRBV10-3 and TRBJ1-1, with TRBD1 matching 7 bases. Germline V gene data show CDR1 as ENHRY and CDR2 as SYGVKD. The CDR3 sequence is 17 residues long. The CDR3 region is CASSTAHRGRVNTEAFF. The CDR3 nucleotides read TGTGCCAGCAGTACCGCCCACAGGGGCCGGGTGAACACTGAAGCTTTCTTT.

The gene calls are TRBV20-1 and TRBJ2-3; TRBD2 is a possible D gene (5 bases). V lost 1 base and J lost 4, with 15 bases in between. Per the germline V gene, CDR1 is DFQATT and CDR2 is SNEGSKA (reference sequence). CDR3 length: 15 residues. CDR3 nucleotide sequence: TGCAGTGCTAGAGCTCCGGGCCTGGAGGCAGATACGCAGTATTTT. It translates to CSARAPGLEADTQYF.

The chain joins TRBV6-5 to TRBJ1-2; 8 bases fit TRBD1. CDR1 and CDR2 from the germline V gene are MNHEY and SVGAGI. The CDR3 consists of 14 residues. J lost 4 bases, V lost 0 bases, and 1 base had no gene match. For the CDR3, the DNA is TGTGCCAGCAGTTACTCGACAGGGGCCTATGGCTACACCTTC. This encodes CASSYSTGAYGYTF.

This chain joins TRBV30 and TRBJ1-1, with TRBD1 identical over 7 bases. J gave up 1 base and V 4 bases, and 3 bases lay outside the gene matches. The CDR3 has 13 residues. Germline lookup yields CDR1 GTSNPN and CDR2 SVGIG (reference sequence). The CDR3: CAWKGTANTEAFF. CDR3 DNA sequence: TGTGCCTGGAAGGGGACAGCGAACACTGAAGCTTTCTTT.

This clonotype was seen a handful of times. DNA of the CDR3: TGCAGCGTTCGGGCGGAAAACACCGGGGAGCTGTTTTTT. Protein product: CSVRAENTGELFF. The chain employs TRBV29-1 and TRBJ2-2; no clear D gene. The germline CDR1 and CDR2 sequences are SQVTM and ANQGSEA. The CDR3 is 13 residues long. Trimming left V 5 bases short and J 2 bases short, with 9 bases between.

Ten or more counts support this clonotype. The chain employs TRBV7-2 and TRBJ1-6; TRBD1 aligns across 8 bases. Germline-derived CDR1 and CDR2 are SGHTA and FQGNSA. V was pared by 5 bases and J by 7 bases, with 16 bases of the junction left unmatched. CDR3 size: 18 residues. Here the CDR3 reads CASSGPGTGAKGNSPLHF. For the CDR3, the DNA is TGTGCCAGCAGCGGTCCCGGGACAGGAGCTAAGGGGAATTCACCCCTCCACTTT.

The V and J genes are TRBV20-1 and TRBJ2-2; 9 bases fit TRBD1. The CDR3 loop spans 14 amino acids. Germline loops: CDR1 DFQATT, CDR2 SNEGSKA (reference sequence). Trimming removed 6 bases from V and 4 bases from J; junction bases left unmatched: 6. The chain's CDR3 is CSATGGFGTGELFF. Written as DNA, the CDR3 is TGCAGTGCAACAGGGGGCTTTGGCACCGGGGAGCTGTTTTTT.

The rearrangement joins TRBV5-1 to TRBJ2-7, with 12 bases fitting TRBD2. This CDR3 comprises 15 residues. Trimming took 3 bases from V and 3 from J; bases not matched to a gene: 4. Germline V gives CDR1 SGHRS, CDR2 YFSETQ. DNA for the CDR3: TGCGCCAGCAGCTGGACTAGCGGGACCATCTACGAGCAGTACTTC. Amino acids: CASSWTSGTIYEQYF.

This clonotype was detected many times. The J gene is TRBJ2-1, the V gene TRBV4-1; 9 nucleotides align to TRBD1. The V gene end was trimmed by 2 bases and the J gene end by 7 bases; junction bases not matched to a gene: 9. The V gene's germline CDR1 is MGHRA and CDR2 YSYEKL. CDR3 length: 16 amino acids. The CDR3 nucleotides are TGCGCCAGCAGCCAATTAATACAGGGGGCAAGGAATGAGCAGTTCTTC. Translating gives CASSQLIQGARNEQFF.

With respect to this clonotype: Because the CDR3 is missing its conserved closing phenylalanine or tryptophan, this is likely a read error. This chain links TRBV19 with TRBJ2-7; 8 bases match TRBD1. The CDR3 consists of 16 residues. Looked up from germline, CDR1 is LNHDA and CDR2 is SQIVND (reference sequence). CDR3 protein: CASSITGQDYSYVQYL. In nucleotides, the CDR3 is TGTGCCAGTAGTATAACGGGACAGGATTACTCCTACGTGCAGTACCTC.

The count of this clonotype is one. This sequence joins TRBV19 and TRBJ2-5, with 7 bases fitting TRBD2. CDR3 length equals 15 residues. V lost 9 bases and J lost 4; bases outside the gene matches: 14. Germline V gives CDR1 LNHDA, CDR2 SQIVND (reference sequence). The chain's CDR3 is CASSLEVGGGETQYF. DNA of the CDR3: TGTGCCAGCAGCTTAGAGGTGGGGGGGGGAGAGACCCAGTACTTC.

This chain uses TRBV25-1 with TRBJ2-3, with TRBD2 matching over 9 bases. In germline, CDR1 is MGHDK, CDR2 SYGVNS. This CDR3 contains 17 residues. V trimming: 6 bases; J trimming: 2 bases; junction bases outside the gene matches: 12. The CDR3 loop is CASSPPLGGGVTDTQYF. The CDR3 DNA reads as TGTGCCAGCAGCCCACCCTTAGGCGGGGGGGTCACAGATACGCAGTATTTT.

Only a few counts were recorded for this clonotype. The chain employs TRBV9 and TRBJ1-6; D is undetermined. The V end was cut by 0 bases, the J end by 7 bases, with 11 bases between. The V gene's germline CDR1 is SGDLS and CDR2 YYNGEE. CDR3 length: 15 amino acids. In DNA, the CDR3 is TGTGCCAGCAGCGTAGCTGACATCCGAAATTCACCCCTCCACTTT. Translation gives CASSVADIRNSPLHF.

This clonotype has a single count. V and J are TRBV20-1 and TRBJ1-4; no clear D gene. V lost 3 bases and J lost 3, with 5 bases in between. The CDR3 has 12 amino acids. In germline, CDR1 is DFQATT, CDR2 SNEGSKA (reference sequence). CDR3 coding DNA: TGCAGTGCTAGTACAGCTAATGAAAAACTGTTTTTT. Protein sequence: CSASTANEKLFF.

The chain has TRBV12-3 or TRBV12-4 and TRBJ1-4; D unresolved. The CDR3 runs to 11 residues. V gave up 5 bases and J gave up 10 bases, with 8 bases separating them. The CDR3 region is CASSTGPKLFF. The CDR3 DNA follows: TGTGCCAGCAGTACCGGGCCAAAACTGTTTTTT.

J is TRBJ1-2 and V is TRBV7-9; TRBD1 matches 9 bases. Trimming removed 5 bases from V and 5 bases from J; junction bases left unmatched: 9. CDR1 SEHNR and CDR2 FQNEAQ come from the germline V gene (reference sequence). The length of the CDR3 is 15 residues. The CDR3: CASSPQQGAGYGYTF. Here the CDR3 DNA reads TGTGCCAGCAGCCCTCAACAGGGGGCAGGGTATGGCTACACCTTC.

This clonotype was observed once. The CDR3 region has the DNA TGCGCCAGCAGCTTGGCCGCCCCTACGCCACAGAACTACTATGGCTTGGTTGGCTACACCTTC. As protein: CASSLAAPTPQNYYGLVGYTF. The chain carries TRBV5-1 and TRBJ1-2; D unresolved. The V end was cut by 0 bases, the J end by 7 bases, with 34 bases between. Germline V gene data show CDR1 as SGHRS and CDR2 as YFSETQ. The CDR3 is 21 amino acids. The full variable domain, with the rest looked up from reference TRBV5-1 and TRBJ1-2, is KAGVTQTPRYLIKTRGQQVTLSCSPISGHRSVSWYQQTPGQGLQFLFEYFSETQRNKGNFPGRFSGRQFSNSRSEMNVSTLELGDSALYLCASSLAAPTPQNYYGLVGYTFGSGTRLTVV.

Points on this clonotype: The CDR3 end shows no conserved phenylalanine or tryptophan, and so a read error is likely. V is TRBV5-5 and J is TRBJ1-3; no clear D gene. From germline, CDR1 is SGHKS and CDR2 YYEKEE (reference sequence). Trimming pared 1 base from V and 3 bases from J, leaving 8 bases between. The CDR3 spans 14 residues. CDR3 in DNA: TGTGCCAGCAGCTTGTTAGGGATTGGAAACACCATATATTCT. Translated: CASSLLGIGNTIYS.

There are many counts of this clonotype. The chain links TRBV6-5 to TRBJ1-6, with TRBD1 as a possible D gene (5 bases). Trimming pared 4 bases from V and 7 bases from J, leaving 20 bases between. The CDR3 is made up of 17 amino acids. CDR1 MNHEY and CDR2 SVGAGI come from the germline V gene. CDR3 amino acids: CASSLAPGDLLNSPLHF. Written as DNA, the CDR3 is TGTGCCAGCAGTTTGGCCCCCGGGGACCTCTTGAATTCACCCCTCCACTTT.

This chain uses TRBV6-6 with TRBJ1-3, with TRBD1 as a possible D gene (6 bases). The V gene's germline CDR1 is MNHNY and CDR2 SVGAGI (reference sequence). Deletions cut 8 bases from V and 4 bases from J, with 12 bases between. The CDR3 has 13 residues. The CDR3 loop is CASRPRGGNTIYF. CDR3 DNA: TGTGCCAGCCGACCCAGGGGAGGAAACACCATATATTTT.

V and J are TRBV9 and TRBJ2-3; 13 nucleotides agree with TRBD2. The germline V gene has CDR1 SGDLS and CDR2 YYNGEE. The CDR3 extends over 16 amino acids. V dropped 3 bases and J dropped 6; count of bases not matched to a gene: 7. CDR3 sequence (DNA): TGTGCCAGCAGCGACCGACTAGCGGGGGGTAAGGATACGCAGTATTTT. It yields the protein CASSDRLAGGKDTQYF.

This chain uses TRBV15 with TRBJ2-1, with a tentative D call TRBD2 (6 bases). The CDR3 is made up of 13 amino acids. V lost 5 bases and J 9 bases, leaving 14 bases between the germline ends. Germline loops: CDR1 LNHNV, CDR2 YYDKDF (reference sequence). The CDR3 DNA is TGTGCCACCAGCGGAGGGTTAAGAGGTGAGCAGTTCTTC. Protein: CATSGGLRGEQFF. Combining the CDR3 with reference TRBV15 and TRBJ2-1 gives the whole variable domain DAMVIQNPRYQVTQFGKPVTLSCSQTLNHNVMYWYQQKSSQAPKLLFHYYDKDFNNEADTPDNFQSRRPNTSFCFLDIRSPGLGDTAMYLCATSGGLRGEQFFGPGTRLTVL.

V and J are TRBV24-1 and TRBJ2-5; 12 bases match TRBD1. V shed 5 bases, J shed 3 bases, and the junction held 9 bases outside the gene matches. Per the germline V gene, CDR1 is KGHDR and CDR2 is SFDVKD. CDR3 size: 17 residues. The CDR3 DNA reads as TGTGCCACCAGTGGCAAACCGGGACAGGGGGCGGAAGAGACCCAGTACTTC. This codes for CATSGKPGQGAEETQYF.

The chain recombines TRBV5-4 with TRBJ2-3; D is unclear. The CDR3 totals 15 residues. Trimming pared 1 base from V and 11 bases from J, leaving 20 bases between. Germline V CDR1 and CDR2: SGHNT, YYREEE (reference sequence). CDR3 in DNA: TGTGCCAGCAGCTTGAGGTCTGGGGTCGGTGATGAGCAGTATTTT. It specifies CASSLRSGVGDEQYF.

Only a few counts were recorded for this clonotype. The chain has TRBV10-2 and TRBJ2-7; 7 bases map to TRBD1. CDR1 is WSHSY and CDR2 is SAAADI in the germline V gene. With 7 bases clipped from V and 5 bases from J, the junction kept 11 bases outside the gene matches. The CDR3 consists of 14 residues. CDR3 bases: TGCGCCAGCAACGCCGGGACAGTCCGGCACGAGCAGTACTTC. Its protein product is CASNAGTVRHEQYF.

The sample holds many counts of this clonotype. The chain recombines TRBV6-5 with TRBJ1-2; TRBD1 is a possible D gene (6 bases). Germline V CDR1 and CDR2: MNHEY, SVGAGI. The V end lost 2 bases, the J end lost 7 bases, and 14 bases lay between the germline ends. This CDR3 comprises 14 residues. In nucleotides, the CDR3 is TGTGCCAGCAGTTACCTTGAGGGCAGGGGTGGCTACACCTTC. It translates to CASSYLEGRGGYTF.